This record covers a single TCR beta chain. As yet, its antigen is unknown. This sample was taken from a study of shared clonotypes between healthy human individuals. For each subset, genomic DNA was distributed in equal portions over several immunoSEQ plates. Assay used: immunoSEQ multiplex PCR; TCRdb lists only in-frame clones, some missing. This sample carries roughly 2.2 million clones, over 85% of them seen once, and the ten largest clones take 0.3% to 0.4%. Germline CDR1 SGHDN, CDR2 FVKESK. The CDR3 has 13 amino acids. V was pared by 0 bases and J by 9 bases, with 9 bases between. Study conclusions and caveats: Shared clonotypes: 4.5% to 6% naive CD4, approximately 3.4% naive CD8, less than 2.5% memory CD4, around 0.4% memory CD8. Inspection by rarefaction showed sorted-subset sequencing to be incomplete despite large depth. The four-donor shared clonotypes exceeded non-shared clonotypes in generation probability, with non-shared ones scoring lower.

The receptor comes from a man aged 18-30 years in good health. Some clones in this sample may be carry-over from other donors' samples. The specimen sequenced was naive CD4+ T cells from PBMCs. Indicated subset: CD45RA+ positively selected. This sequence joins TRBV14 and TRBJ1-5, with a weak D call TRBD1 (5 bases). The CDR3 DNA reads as TGTGCCAGCAGCCAAGATTTTAGGGGGCCCCAGCATTTT. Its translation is CASSQDFRGPQHF.